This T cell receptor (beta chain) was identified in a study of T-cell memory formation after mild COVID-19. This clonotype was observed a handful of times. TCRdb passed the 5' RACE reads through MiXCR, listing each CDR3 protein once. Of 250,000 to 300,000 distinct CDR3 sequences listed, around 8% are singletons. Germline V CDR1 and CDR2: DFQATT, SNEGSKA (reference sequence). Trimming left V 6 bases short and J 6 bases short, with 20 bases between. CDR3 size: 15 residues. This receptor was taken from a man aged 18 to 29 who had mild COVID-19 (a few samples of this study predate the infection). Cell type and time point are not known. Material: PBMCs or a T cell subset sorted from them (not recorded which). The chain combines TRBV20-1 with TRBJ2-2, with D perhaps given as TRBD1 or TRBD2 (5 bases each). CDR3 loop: CSATKAGWGSGELFF. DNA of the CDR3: TGCAGTGCCACCAAGGCAGGGTGGGGGTCCGGGGAGCTGTTTTTT.